Shown below are 10 T cell receptor beta chains from a single sample sequenced in a study of cytomegalovirus exposure and HLA in healthy donors. Primers for the PCR totalled 60 Vbeta and 13 Jbeta. Libraries were prepared by immunoSEQ multiplex PCR; TCRdb keeps only in-frame clonotypes and omits some of them. The table records about 140,000 clones, roughly 79% of them present only once. The sequenced sample consisted of PBMCs. The source is a woman in her forties in good health and CMV-seronegative.

As concerns this clone: The same CDR3 also results from other DNA sequences found in this sample. The rearrangement joins TRBV28 to TRBJ1-3; 8 bases line up with TRBD1. Germline V gives CDR1 MDHEN, CDR2 SYDVKM. V lost 4 bases, J lost 2 bases, and 1 base stayed unmatched. CDR3 size: 14 residues. In DNA, the CDR3 is TGTGCCAGCAGTTCGACAGGGGCTGGAAACACCATATATTTT. Amino acid sequence: CASSSTGAGNTIYF.

With regard to this clone: The DNA is left out, because the CDR3 cannot be placed on it with certainty; the CDR3 is given as TCRdb lists it. This chain joins TRBV2 and TRBJ2-3; the DNA was not compared with TRBD2, the D call given in the table. The CDR3 extends over 14 residues, inclusive of both ends. Germline V gene data show CDR1 as SNHLY and CDR2 as FYNNEI. CDR3 region: CASSEPLVAGGSTF.

This chain joins TRBV4-1 and TRBJ1-2; the match to TRBD1 covers 8 bases. The length of the CDR3 is 13 residues. CDR1 is MGHRA and CDR2 is YSYEKL in the germline V gene. V trimming: 2 bases; J trimming: 7 bases; junction bases outside the gene matches: 3. In DNA form, the CDR3 reads TGCGCCAGCAGCCAAAGGACAGGGTTTGGCTACACCTTC. Amino acids: CASSQRTGFGYTF.

This chain joins TRBV2 and TRBJ2-3; 7 bases are shared with TRBD2. Trimming at V came to 6 bases and at J to 6 bases, leaving 15 bases not matched to a gene. The germline gives CDR1 SNHLY, CDR2 FYNNEI. The CDR3 length is 16 residues. The CDR3 sequence: CASRTGTIGVGDTQYF. CDR3 in DNA: TGTGCCAGCAGGACCGGGACTATCGGAGTCGGGGATACGCAGTATTTT.

The V and J genes are TRBV10-3 and TRBJ1-4, with D perhaps matching TRBD1 (5 bases). CDR3 size: 14 residues. The ends were cut back, 6 bases at V and 7 bases at J, with 15 bases in the middle. From germline, CDR1 is ENHRY and CDR2 SYGVKD. The CDR3 nucleotides read TGTGCCATCAGCCAAGGCGGGACGGGTGAAAAACTGTTTTTT. It codes for CAISQGGTGEKLFF.

CDR3 in amino acids: CASSVQLAGDEQYF. CDR3 DNA sequence: TGTGCCAGCAGCGTACAACTAGCGGGAGACGAGCAGTACTTC. The rearrangement links TRBV9 to TRBJ2-7; 11 nucleotides agree with TRBD2. The CDR3 is 14 amino acids. The trim removed 1 base at V and 5 bases at J, leaving 2 bases unmatched. Germline-derived CDR1 and CDR2 are SGDLS and YYNGEE.

The chain has TRBV6-6 and TRBJ1-5; D possibly corresponds to TRBD1 (6 bases). In germline, CDR1 is MNHNY, CDR2 SVGAGI (reference sequence). Trimming removed 0 bases at V and 2 bases at J, with 11 bases between. The CDR3 totals 16 residues. The CDR3 is CASSYSGGAGNQPQHF. The CDR3 bases are TGTGCCAGCAGTTACTCTGGGGGCGCGGGCAATCAGCCCCAGCATTTT.

The sample holds a few counts of this clone. The J gene is TRBJ2-1, the V gene TRBV7-2, with 7 bases fitting TRBD1. Germline-derived CDR1 and CDR2 are SGHTA and FQGNSA. V was pared by 5 bases and J by 6 bases, with 4 bases of the junction left unmatched. The CDR3 covers 13 residues. CDR3 amino acids: CASSTWTGNEQFF. The CDR3 nucleotides are TGTGCCAGCAGCACCTGGACAGGCAATGAGCAGTTCTTC. Using reference TRBV7-2 and TRBJ2-1 for the parts outside the CDR3, the full variable domain is GAGVSQSPSNKVTEKGKDVELRCDPISGHTALYWYRQSLGQGLEFLIYFQGNSAPDKSGLPSDRFSAERTGGSVSTLTIQRTQQEDSAVYLCASSTWTGNEQFFGPGTRLTVL.

Only a few counts were recorded for this clone. The chain links TRBV7-9 to TRBJ1-4, with D uncertain. The germline V gene encodes CDR1 SEHNR and CDR2 FQNEAQ (reference sequence). This CDR3 has 19 residues. V was pared by 5 bases and J by 0 bases, with 22 bases between. This chain's CDR3 is CASSESPAGRGATNEKLFF. CDR3 nucleotide sequence: TGTGCCAGCAGCGAAAGCCCCGCAGGACGGGGTGCAACTAATGAAAAACTGTTTTTT.

For the CDR3, the DNA is TGTGCCATCAGTCAAGGGACTAGCGGGAGTTCATGGGAGCAGTTCTTC. Residues: CAISQGTSGSSWEQFF. The chain recombines TRBV10-3 with TRBJ2-1; 14 positions agree with TRBD2. Germline V gene lookup returns CDR1 ENHRY and CDR2 SYGVKD. The CDR3 contains 16 residues. V shed 5 bases and J 10 bases; nucleotides not matched to a gene: 10.